This TCR beta chain was profiled in a study of blood T cell repertoires in COVID-19. Overall study context: T cells, B-cell-depleted T cells, or PBMCs provided the cDNA or gDNA that served as material.

Trimming left V 4 bases short and J 4 bases short, with 11 bases between. The germline V gene encodes CDR1 LNHDA and CDR2 SQIVND (reference sequence). The CDR3 has 13 amino acids. Assay used: immunoSEQ multiplex PCR; TCRdb lists only in-frame clones, some missing. The sample lists approximately 240,000 clones, approximately 90% occurring once. Participants were aged about 18 to 100 years from more than 20 US areas. The sample comprised PBMCs or T cells enriched from blood (not recorded which). The chain combines TRBV19 with TRBJ2-7; D call uncertain. This clonotype originated in a woman in her twenties or thirties with acute COVID-19. CDR3 DNA sequence: TGTGCCAGTAGTACCATAGGCGGTTACGAGCAGTACTTC. Amino acid sequence: CASSTIGGYEQYF.